These T cell receptor beta chains were read from a single sample in a study of blood T cell repertoires in COVID-19. TCRdb's copy holds only in-frame clones and misses some; the assay was immunoSEQ multiplex PCR. In the table there are around 220,000 clones, roughly 80% of which are singletons. Input material: peripheral blood. Receptors originate from a woman older than 75 with acute or convalescent COVID-19. The CDR3 runs from the conserved cysteine through the conserved F or W. A D gene is named only where the DNA matches it firmly. A row's size may be missing; if present it is once, few, many or a size class.

v_gene,abundance,j_gene,d_gene,CDR3nt,CDR3aa
TRBV5-6,once,TRBJ1-2,TRBD1,TGTGCCAGCAGCTTGCAACAGGGGGTTTATGGCTACACCTTC,CASSLQQGVYGYTF
TRBV14,.,TRBJ2-7,TRBD1,TGTGCCAGCAGCCAAGATCGGGACAGACGTGCCTACGAGCAGTACTTC,CASSQDRDRRAYEQYF
TRBV4-1,few,TRBJ2-1,.,TGCGCCAGCAGCGGAGAGCACGCGGGAAGACCCCCCGATGAGCAGTTCTTC,CASSGEHAGRPPDEQFF
TRBV7-6,.,TRBJ2-3,.,TGTGCCAGCAGCTCGAAGAGGACATCAGATACGCAGTATTTT,CASSSKRTSDTQYF
TRBV5-5,.,TRBJ1-5,.,TGTGCCAGCAGCTTGGGGCAGGGGCCTTATCAGCCCCAGCATTTT,CASSLGQGPYQPQHF
TRBV5-1,.,TRBJ2-2,.,TGCGCCAGCAGCCCGGAAGGACTACCCACCGGGGAGCTGTTTTTT,CASSPEGLPTGELFF
TRBV14,.,TRBJ2-1,TRBD2,TGTGCCAGCAGCCTTCGACTAGCGGGAGTAGGTGAGCAGTTCTTC,CASSLRLAGVGEQFF
TRBV12-3/TRBV12-4,.,TRBJ1-1,.,TGTGCCAGCAGTTTAGGTGTCGGTGAAGCTTTCTTT,CASSLGVGEAFF
TRBV25-1,.,TRBJ1-6,TRBD1,TGTGCCAGCAGTGACCCCGGACAGGTGGGCTCACCCCTCCACTTT,CASSDPGQVGSPLHF
TRBV19,few,TRBJ2-1,TRBD1,TGTGCCAGTAGTCCGCGACAGGGCAGGGTCAATGAGCAGTTCTTC,CASSPRQGRVNEQFF
TRBV5-1,once,TRBJ2-5,.,TGCGCCAGCAGCTTGTCCGGAGGGGAGACCCAGTACTTC,CASSLSGGETQYF
TRBV29-1,.,TRBJ2-1,TRBD1,TGCAGCGTGTCCGGGACAGGGGCCTACAATGAGCAGTTCTTC,CSVSGTGAYNEQFF
TRBV7-9,.,TRBJ1-4,TRBD1,TGTGCCAGCAGCTTAGGTCTTCAGACAGGGGTCAATGCAAACGAAAAACTGTTTTTT,CASSLGLQTGVNANEKLFF
TRBV19,.,TRBJ1-6,.,TGTGCCAGTAGTACCGGGGGGGGGAATAATTCACCCCTCCACTTT,CASSTGGGNNSPLHF
TRBV6-5,few,TRBJ1-5,TRBD1,TGTGCCAGCCGAACAGGGGAGAATCAGCCCCAGCATTTT,CASRTGENQPQHF
TRBV29-1,.,TRBJ1-4,.,TGCAGCGTCCAGGGGAATGAAAAACTGTTTTTT,CSVQGNEKLFF
TRBV6-6,.,TRBJ1-5,.,TGTGCCAGCAGCTTTATACAGCAGCCCCAGCATTTT,CASSFIQQPQHF
TRBV4-3,.,TRBJ2-2,TRBD1,TGCGCCAGCAGCCCATCAGGCTACGGGACAGTATTTCCTGGCGGGGAGCTGTTTTTT,CASSPSGYGTVFPGGELFF
TRBV3-1/TRBV3-2,.,TRBJ1-3,.,TGTGCCAGCAGCCAAGAGTTTACGGCTGGAAACACCATATATTTT,CASSQEFTAGNTIYF
TRBV7-9,.,TRBJ2-1,TRBD2,TGTGCCAGCAGCTTACTAGCGGGGGGTTTCAATGAGCAGTTCTTC,CASSLLAGGFNEQFF
TRBV6-6,.,TRBJ1-4,TRBD1,TGTGCCGGGTCGGATCGACAGGGAGACGGAAAACTGTTTTTT,CAGSDRQGDGKLFF
TRBV2,.,TRBJ2-1,.,TGTGCCAGCAGTCAAGGGGGAGACACCAAGCAGTTCTTC,CASSQGGDTKQFF
TRBV19,once,TRBJ1-1,.,TGTGCCAGTAGTATTGCCGGGAATCCAATCACTGAAGCTTTCTTT,CASSIAGNPITEAFF
TRBV6-5,.,TRBJ1-1,.,TGTGCCAGCAGACTCAGGGTCTGGGGGAACACTGAAGCTTTCTTT,CASRLRVWGNTEAFF
TRBV30,.,TRBJ2-5,.,TGTGCCTGGAGCCGGAGTAGCGTCGGGGAGACCCAGTACTTC,CAWSRSSVGETQYF
TRBV6-5,.,TRBJ1-5,.,TGTGCCAGCAGGTCTAATCAGCCCCAGCATTTT,CASRSNQPQHF
TRBV10-1,.,TRBJ2-1,TRBD2,TGCGCCAGCAGTACTAGCGGAGCGGACAATGAGCAGTTCTTC,CASSTSGADNEQFF
TRBV7-2,.,TRBJ2-1,TRBD2,TGTGCCAGCAGCTCCACGGGGGGGCAACCCATATATGAGCAGTTCTTC,CASSSTGGQPIYEQFF
TRBV30,few,TRBJ2-7,.,TGTGCCTGGGGGCTAGGGAGTGTTTCCTACGAGCAGTACTTC,CAWGLGSVSYEQYF
TRBV5-6,.,TRBJ2-7,TRBD2,TGTGCCAGCAGCTTACTAGCGGGGAATTACGAGCAGTACTTC,CASSLLAGNYEQYF
TRBV7-2,.,TRBJ2-1,TRBD2,TGTGCCAGCAGCCTAAGCGGGGGCTCCTACAATGAGCAGTTCTTC,CASSLSGGSYNEQFF
TRBV4-1,few,TRBJ1-6,.,TGCGCCAGCAGCCAAGATTCACGGGATAATTCACCCCTCCACTTT,CASSQDSRDNSPLHF
TRBV6-2/TRBV6-3,few,TRBJ2-7,.,TGTGCCAGCAGCGCGCCCGGGACTTTCATCTCCTACGAGCAGTACTTC,CASSAPGTFISYEQYF
TRBV3-1/TRBV3-2,.,TRBJ1-1,.,TGTGCCAGCTCCCTCCGGGGGGCTTGGAACACTGAAGCTTTCTTT,CASSLRGAWNTEAFF
TRBV9,.,TRBJ2-2,.,TGTGCCAGCAGCGTACTATCTGGAGACACCGGGGAGCTGTTTTTT,CASSVLSGDTGELFF
TRBV29-1,.,TRBJ1-1,.,TGCAGCGTTGTTGGCGGGGGCGGTGGCACTGAAGCTTTCTTT,CSVVGGGGGTEAFF
TRBV6-2/TRBV6-3,.,TRBJ1-5,.,TGTGCCAGCAGTTCCGGACAGACCGCCAATCAGCCCCAGCATTTT,CASSSGQTANQPQHF
TRBV19,.,TRBJ2-2,.,TGTGCCAGTAGTAGGTCTAGCGTTAACACCGGGGAGCTGTTTTTT,CASSRSSVNTGELFF
TRBV5-6,.,TRBJ2-2,.,TGTGCCAGCAGCTTGCTCGTACTGAACACCGGGGAGCTGTTTTTT,CASSLLVLNTGELFF
TRBV4-2,few,TRBJ1-1,TRBD1,TGTGCCAGCACCCGGACAGGGGAAGCTTTCTTT,CASTRTGEAFF
TRBV19,.,TRBJ2-3,.,TGTGCCAGTAGCTTTACAGATACGCAGTATTTT,CASSFTDTQYF
TRBV6-5,.,TRBJ2-7,.,TGTGCCAGCAGTTACCAGGGGAACGAGCAGTACTTC,CASSYQGNEQYF
TRBV7-9,.,TRBJ2-5,.,TGTGCCAGCAGCTTAGCGCAGACAGGCCAAGAGACCCAGTACTTC,CASSLAQTGQETQYF
TRBV25-1,.,TRBJ1-2,.,TGTGCCAGACTTACAGGGTACTATGGCTACACCTTC,CARLTGYYGYTF
TRBV7-8,.,TRBJ2-1,.,TGTGCCAGCAGCTTAGGAGGTGTCATCACTCACAATGAGCAGTTCTTC,CASSLGGVITHNEQFF
TRBV7-9,once,TRBJ1-5,TRBD1,TGTGCCAGCAGCGGGCAGGGGGCTGGACAGCCCCAGCATTTT,CASSGQGAGQPQHF
TRBV19,many,TRBJ1-4,.,TGTGCCAGTAGTCCCCTTGACAGTTATAATGAAAAACTGTTTTTT,CASSPLDSYNEKLFF
TRBV27,.,TRBJ2-3,.,TGTGCCAGCAGTCTCCTGAGCACAGATACGCAGTATTTT,CASSLLSTDTQYF
TRBV5-1,few,TRBJ2-3,TRBD2,TGCGCCAGCAGCCGCTCCGGGACTAGCGGCCTTACAGATACGCAGTATTTT,CASSRSGTSGLTDTQYF
TRBV14,.,TRBJ2-7,.,TGTGCCAGCAGCGACGGGATCAACTACGAGCAGTACTTC,CASSDGINYEQYF
TRBV11-2,.,TRBJ2-5,.,TGTGCCAGCAGCTTAGACAGGGAAGAGACCCAGTACTTC,CASSLDREETQYF
TRBV4-3,.,TRBJ2-3,TRBD2,TGCGCCAGCAGCCTCCTCAGGGGTAGCGGGGGGGCCCATACGCAGTATTTT,CASSLLRGSGGAHTQYF
TRBV2,.,TRBJ1-3,TRBD1,TGTGCCAGCAGTGAGGACAGGGCTACTGGAAACACCATATATTTT,CASSEDRATGNTIYF
TRBV28,.,TRBJ1-5,.,TGTGCCAGCAGTTTTCTGCAGGGGAGACAGCCCCAGCATTTT,CASSFLQGRQPQHF
TRBV6-2/TRBV6-3,.,TRBJ2-5,.,TGTGCCAGCAGTACGCCCCAGGGAAGGGAGACCCAGTACTTC,CASSTPQGRETQYF
TRBV9,.,TRBJ1-6,.,TGTGCCAGCAGCGTAGGAGGGACCTATAATTCACCCCTCCACTTT,CASSVGGTYNSPLHF